The T cell receptor beta chain under discussion was sequenced for a study of memory CD4+ T cells and cytomegalovirus serostatus. Concerning this clone itself: Its antigen is as yet unknown.

Only in-frame clones appear in the TCRdb table, and some are missing; sequencing was by immunoSEQ multiplex PCR. Seen here are some 52,000 clones, roughly 72% observed once, and the top ten hold 1.6%. Single viable CD3+CD4+CD8-CD45RO+ cells were sorted as the memory CD4+ T cells. Positive selection with CD4 microbeads enriched total CD4+ T cells. General study results and limits: Repertoires predicted CMV serostatus with median bootstrapped AUC of around 0.95.

Germline values: CDR1 SNHLY, CDR2 FYNNEI. The CDR3 spans 13 residues. The V and J ends lost 5 bases and 7 bases respectively, with 14 bases between them. Material for sequencing was memory CD4+ T cells from blood. The chain joins TRBV2 to TRBJ1-1; D is undetermined. The receptor was derived from an adult in good health and CMV-seronegative. The CDR3 loop is CASSSGPGGEAFF. Written as DNA, the CDR3 is TGTGCCAGCAGTTCCGGGCCCGGTGGTGAAGCTTTCTTT.